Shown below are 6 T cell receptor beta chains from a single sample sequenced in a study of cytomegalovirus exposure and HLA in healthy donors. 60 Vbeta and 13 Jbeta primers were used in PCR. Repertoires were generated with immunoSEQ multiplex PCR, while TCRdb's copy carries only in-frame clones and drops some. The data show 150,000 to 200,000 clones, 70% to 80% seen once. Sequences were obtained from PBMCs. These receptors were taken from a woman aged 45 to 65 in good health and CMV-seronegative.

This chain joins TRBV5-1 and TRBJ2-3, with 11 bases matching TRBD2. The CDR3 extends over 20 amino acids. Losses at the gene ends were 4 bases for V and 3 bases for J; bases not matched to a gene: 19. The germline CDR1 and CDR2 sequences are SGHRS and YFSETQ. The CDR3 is CASSPGGRVVASGRTDTQYF. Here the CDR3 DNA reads TGCGCCAGCAGCCCCGGAGGCAGGGTGGTGGCTAGCGGGAGGACAGATACGCAGTATTTT.

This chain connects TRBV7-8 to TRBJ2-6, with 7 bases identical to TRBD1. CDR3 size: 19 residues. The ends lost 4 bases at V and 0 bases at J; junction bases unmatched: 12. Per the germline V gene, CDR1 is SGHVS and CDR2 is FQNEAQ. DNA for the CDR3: TGTGCCAGCAGCTCCCTACAGGGGATTGGATCCTCTGGGGCCAACGTCCTGACTTTC. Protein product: CASSSLQGIGSSGANVLTF.

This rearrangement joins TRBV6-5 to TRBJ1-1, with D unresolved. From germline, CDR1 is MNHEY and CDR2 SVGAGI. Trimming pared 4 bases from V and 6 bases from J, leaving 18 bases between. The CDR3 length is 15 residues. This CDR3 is CASSSRALTKSEAFF. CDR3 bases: TGTGCCAGCAGTTCCCGAGCACTTACCAAATCTGAAGCTTTCTTT.

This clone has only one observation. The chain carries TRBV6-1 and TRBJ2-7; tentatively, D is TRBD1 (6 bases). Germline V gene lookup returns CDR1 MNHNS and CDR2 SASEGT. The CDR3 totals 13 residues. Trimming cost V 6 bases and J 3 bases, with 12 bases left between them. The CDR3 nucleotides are TGTGCCAGCAGGACCGGGACAAGCTACGAGCAGTACTTC. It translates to CASRTGTSYEQYF.

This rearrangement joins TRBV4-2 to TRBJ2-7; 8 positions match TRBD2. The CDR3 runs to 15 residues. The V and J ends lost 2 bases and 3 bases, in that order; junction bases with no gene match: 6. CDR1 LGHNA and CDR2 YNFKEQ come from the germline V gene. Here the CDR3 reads CASSQSTGTSYEQYF. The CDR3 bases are TGTGCCAGCAGCCAATCGACCGGGACTAGCTACGAGCAGTACTTC.

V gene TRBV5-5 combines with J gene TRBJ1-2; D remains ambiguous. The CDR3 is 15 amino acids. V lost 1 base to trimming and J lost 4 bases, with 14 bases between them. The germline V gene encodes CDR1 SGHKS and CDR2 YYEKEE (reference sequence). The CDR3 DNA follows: TGTGCCAGCAGCTTGAGTGAGGGTCCACCCTATGGCTACACCTTC. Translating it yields CASSLSEGPPYGYTF.